These 29 T cell receptor beta chains originate from one sample sequenced in a study of a mutant IDH1 vaccine in newly diagnosed glioma. Time point in this sample: baseline, week 1 (first vaccination visit). Treatment noted: pre-vaccination baseline after standard-of-care therapy. Clones were read by immunoSEQ multiplex PCR, and TCRdb kept only the in-frame ones, dropping some. The sample carries fewer than 100,000 clones, roughly 89% recorded once. This sample comprised PBMCs, obtained from a glioma patient treated with radiotherapy, temozolomide or both. The receptor source for this set is a woman aged 45-65 years with glioma.

The chain has TRBV19 and TRBJ1-3; 8 bases fit TRBD1. The V gene's germline CDR1 is LNHDA and CDR2 SQIVND (reference sequence). V trimming: 3 bases; J trimming: 9 bases; junction bases outside the gene matches: 4. This CDR3 spans 13 amino acids. The CDR3 sequence is CASSIGQGITIYF. The DNA of the CDR3 is TGTGCCAGTAGTATCGGACAGGGCATCACCATATATTTT.

The rearrangement uses TRBV19 and TRBJ2-3; TRBD2 might be the D (6 bases). CDR3 length equals 18 residues. Germline CDR1 is LNHDA and CDR2 is SQIVND (reference sequence). The germline V and J ends were trimmed by 4 bases and 0 bases, with 20 bases remaining between them. This CDR3 reads CASSNALGRTTSTDTQYF. The CDR3 DNA follows: TGTGCCAGTAGTAACGCCCTGGGGAGGACTACTAGCACAGATACGCAGTATTTT.

V and J are TRBV5-1 and TRBJ1-5; maybe TRBD1 (5 bases). CDR1 SGHRS and CDR2 YFSETQ come from the germline V gene. CDR3 length equals 13 residues. V was pared by 7 bases and J by 0 bases, with 8 bases between. CDR3 sequence: CASRDDSNQPQHF. The DNA of the CDR3 is TGCGCCAGCCGGGACGATAGCAATCAGCCCCAGCATTTT.

CDR3 amino acids: CASRDREAKNIQYF. The DNA for the CDR3 is TGTGCCAGCAGGGACAGGGAGGCCAAAAACATTCAGTACTTC. J is TRBJ2-4 and V is TRBV21-1; TRBD1 is the table's D call, not checked against the DNA. TRBV21-1 is labeled a pseudogene. This CDR3 contains 14 residues.

The J gene is TRBJ2-7, the V gene TRBV6-1, with D possibly being TRBD1 or TRBD2 (5 bases each). Trimming removed 1 base at V and 2 bases at J, with 12 bases between. The germline CDR1 and CDR2 sequences are MNHNS and SASEGT. The CDR3 has 15 amino acids. CDR3 in amino acids: CASSEGGAETYEQYF. CDR3 nucleotide sequence: TGTGCCAGCAGTGAAGGAGGGGCGGAGACCTACGAGCAGTACTTC.

This clone has more than one count but fewer than ten. This sample also contains other DNA sequences that code for the same CDR3. The chain carries TRBV2 and TRBJ1-1; D call uncertain. V was pared by 1 base and J by 1 base, with 4 bases between. The CDR3 spans 13 residues. The germline gives CDR1 SNHLY, CDR2 FYNNEI. Here the CDR3 reads CASSEDGNTEAFF. For the CDR3, the DNA is TGTGCCAGCAGTGAAGATGGGAACACTGAAGCTTTCTTT.

The chain employs TRBV7-2 and TRBJ1-5, with TRBD1 matching 9 bases. The CDR3 is made up of 18 amino acids. V shed 1 base and J 1 base; nucleotides not matched to a gene: 8. Germline CDR1 is SGHTA and CDR2 is FQGNSA. CDR3 region: CASSLDGTGRVSNQPQHF. Here the CDR3 DNA reads TGTGCCAGCAGCTTAGACGGGACAGGGAGGGTGAGCAATCAGCCCCAGCATTTT.

This chain connects TRBV10-2 to TRBJ1-5; no firm D call. The CDR3 spans 12 residues. CDR1 WSHSY and CDR2 SAAADI come from the germline V gene. Deletions cut 6 bases from V and 10 bases from J, with 13 bases between. The CDR3 loop is CASSDDGNPQHF. The CDR3 DNA sequence: TGCGCCAGCAGCGACGATGGGAATCCCCAGCATTTT.

The rearrangement links TRBV18 to TRBJ1-5, with D unresolved. CDR1 is KGHSH and CDR2 is LQKENI in the germline V gene. This CDR3 has 16 amino acids. V was trimmed by 0 bases and J by 4 bases, leaving 13 bases between them. The chain's CDR3 is CASSPPSADPNQPQHF. The CDR3 coding sequence is TGTGCCAGCTCACCACCGTCGGCGGATCCAAATCAGCCCCAGCATTTT.

V is TRBV7-9 and J is TRBJ1-2; no definite D call. With 3 bases removed from V and 3 bases from J, the gap between germline ends came to 11 bases. The CDR3 totals 14 residues. Per germline, CDR1 SEHNR and CDR2 FQNEAQ (reference sequence). The CDR3 loop is CASSFYGDYYGYTF. The CDR3, as DNA: TGTGCCAGCAGCTTTTACGGAGACTACTATGGCTACACCTTC.

The rearrangement links TRBV2 to TRBJ1-3; no definite D call. The V gene lost 4 bases and the J gene lost 2 bases, with 9 bases spanning the gap. This CDR3 comprises 14 residues. Germline assignment: CDR1 SNHLY and CDR2 FYNNEI. The CDR3: CASSVRGTGNTIYF. The CDR3 DNA reads TGTGCCAGCAGTGTCCGAGGAACTGGAAACACCATATATTTT.

This clone appeared a few times. The CDR3 reads CASRSPLTRSTDTQYF. CDR3 DNA sequence: TGTGCCAGCAGGTCTCCCCTTACCCGTAGCACAGATACGCAGTATTTT. The chain joins TRBV7-9 to TRBJ2-3; D gene ambiguous. This CDR3 is built from 16 residues. Germline V gene data show CDR1 as SEHNR and CDR2 as FQNEAQ (reference sequence). V was clipped by 6 bases and J by 0 bases, with 16 bases between them.

The sample holds one count of this clone. The gene calls are TRBV7-3 and TRBJ2-7, with 10 bases matching TRBD2. Trimming cost V 6 bases and J 6 bases; bases outside gene matches: 5. Germline V gene sequence: CDR1 SGHTA, CDR2 FQGTGA. The CDR3 consists of 13 residues. Written as DNA, the CDR3 is TGTGCCAGCAGATCTAGCGGGAGCCGCGAGCAGTACTTC. This encodes CASRSSGSREQYF.

The V and J genes are TRBV18 and TRBJ1-1; D is ambiguous. The CDR3 sequence is 14 residues long. From germline, CDR1 is KGHSH and CDR2 LQKENI. Trimming left V 2 bases short and J 5 bases short, with 12 bases between. The CDR3 loop is CASSPGRERTEAFF. The CDR3 region has the DNA TGTGCCAGCTCACCAGGGCGGGAGAGAACTGAAGCTTTCTTT.

The chain recombines TRBV6-1 with TRBJ2-7, with D unresolved. The ends were cut back, 7 bases at V and 6 bases at J, with 19 bases in the middle. The CDR3 runs 14 residues. Germline lookup yields CDR1 MNHNS and CDR2 SASEGT. The CDR3: CASIQDNSALEQYF. DNA of the CDR3: TGTGCCAGCATCCAAGACAATTCTGCACTCGAGCAGTACTTC.

CDR3 region: CASRTGTENTGELFF. CDR3 in DNA: TGTGCCAGCAGGACCGGGACAGAAAACACCGGGGAGCTGTTTTTT. This sequence joins TRBV6-5 and TRBJ2-2, with TRBD1 matching over 7 bases. V lost 6 bases and J lost 2; bases outside the gene matches: 6. The CDR3 runs 15 residues. Germline V lookup: CDR1 MNHEY, CDR2 SVGAGI.

The J gene is TRBJ1-1, the V gene TRBV29-1, with D unresolved. Germline V gives CDR1 SQVTM, CDR2 ANQGSEA. This CDR3 region has 15 residues. V dropped 1 base and J dropped 2 bases, with 14 bases sitting between them. This chain's CDR3 is CSVEVWPTGNTEAFF. DNA for the CDR3: TGCAGCGTTGAAGTCTGGCCGACGGGTAACACTGAAGCTTTCTTT.

The chain has TRBV7-2 and TRBJ1-4; D is unclear. The CDR3 runs to 13 residues. The V end was cut by 4 bases, the J end by 5 bases, with 8 bases between. Per germline, CDR1 SGHTA and CDR2 FQGNSA. As DNA, the CDR3 is TGTGCCAGCAGCTCCGTAGGGAATGAAAAACTGTTTTTT. Protein sequence: CASSSVGNEKLFF.

The V gene is TRBV28, the J gene TRBJ2-5; TRBD2 matches 8 bases. This CDR3 contains 13 residues. CDR1 and CDR2 (germline): MDHEN, SYDVKM. V was pared by 6 bases and J by 7 bases, with 7 bases of the junction left unmatched. For the CDR3, the DNA is TGTGCCAGCAGCCCTGCGGGAGGAGGGACCCAGTACTTC. Encoded protein: CASSPAGGGTQYF.

This chain joins TRBV11-2 and TRBJ2-4; D is ambiguous. This CDR3 has 13 amino acids. Trimming cost V 9 bases and J 1 base, with 10 bases left between them. The germline gives CDR1 SGHAT, CDR2 FQNNGV. CDR3 amino acids: CASSRSAKNIQYF. CDR3 nucleotides: TGTGCCAGTTCTCGGTCGGCCAAAAACATTCAGTACTTC. Full variable domain (rest looked up from reference TRBV11-2 and TRBJ2-4): EAGVAQSPRYKIIEKRQSVAFWCNPISGHATLYWYQQILGQGPKLLIQFQNNGVVDDSQLPKDRFSAERLKGVDSTLKIQPAKLEDSAVYLCASSRSAKNIQYFGAGTRLSVL.

In DNA form, the CDR3 reads TGTGCCATCAGTGACAGGAGCAGTTTGGAGGAGCTGTTTTTT. Protein sequence: CAISDRSSLEELFF. The chain is built from TRBV10-3 and TRBJ2-2; D remains unclear. The CDR3 extends over 14 amino acids. Trimming shortened V by 3 bases and J by 10 bases, and 15 bases separated the two germline ends. The germline V gene encodes CDR1 ENHRY and CDR2 SYGVKD.

This rearrangement joins TRBV19 to TRBJ1-5; 7 positions match TRBD1. Germline CDR1 LNHDA, CDR2 SQIVND (reference sequence). This CDR3 contains 15 residues. Trimming at V came to 6 bases and at J to 7 bases, leaving 12 bases not matched to a gene. CDR3 nucleotides: TGTGCCAGTAGCGGCTACGGCAGGGGGGAGCAGCCCCAGCATTTT. The encoded protein is CASSGYGRGEQPQHF.

This chain uses TRBV6-1 with TRBJ2-1, with 10 bases that match TRBD2. After removal of 2 bases from V and 6 bases from J, the junction contained 4 bases not matched to a gene. The CDR3 is 15 amino acids. The germline CDR1 and CDR2 sequences are MNHNS and SASEGT. CDR3 residues: CASSELAGVSNEQFF. CDR3 DNA sequence: TGTGCCAGCAGTGAACTAGCGGGAGTAAGCAATGAGCAGTTCTTC.

V gene TRBV7-3 combines with J gene TRBJ2-3; 11 positions match TRBD1. J gave up 1 base and V 5 bases, and 2 bases lay outside the gene matches. The CDR3 covers 15 residues. The germline V gene has CDR1 SGHTA and CDR2 FQGTGA. CDR3 amino acids: CASSRDRGGTDTQYF. The DNA for the CDR3 is TGTGCCAGCAGCCGGGACAGGGGGGGCACAGATACGCAGTATTTT. Full variable domain (rest looked up from reference TRBV7-3 and TRBJ2-3): GAGVSQTPSNKVTEKGKYVELRCDPISGHTALYWYRQSLGQGPEFLIYFQGTGAADDSGLPNDRFFAVRPEGSVSTLKIQRTERGDSAVYLCASSRDRGGTDTQYFGPGTRLTVL.

CDR3 sequence (DNA): TGTGCCAGCAGCGTAGGTACCCTCAACACTGAAGCTTTCTTT. The encoded protein is CASSVGTLNTEAFF. The chain is built from TRBV9 and TRBJ1-1; D gene unclear. Germline V gene data show CDR1 as SGDLS and CDR2 as YYNGEE. The CDR3 extends over 14 amino acids. V gave up 0 bases and J gave up 2 bases, with 8 bases separating them.

The gene calls are TRBV5-4 and TRBJ1-3; a possible D gene is TRBD1 (5 bases). The V end was cut by 4 bases, the J end by 2 bases, with 16 bases between. Germline CDR1 is SGHNT and CDR2 is YYREEE (reference sequence). The CDR3 covers 16 residues. The DNA for the CDR3 is TGTGCCAGCAGCCCCCGGCAGGGAGGCGCTGGAAACACCATATATTTT. Its protein product is CASSPRQGGAGNTIYF.

This rearrangement joins TRBV27 to TRBJ1-6; 9 nucleotides align to TRBD1. The CDR3 is 20 residues long. The germline V gene encodes CDR1 MNHEY and CDR2 SMNVEV (reference sequence). V lost 4 bases to trimming and J lost 4 bases; unmatched junction nucleotides: 17. CDR3 DNA sequence: TGTGCCAGCAGTTCTGGGACAGGGATTTCTCATCTTCGTTATAATTCACCCCTCCACTTT. Its translation: CASSSGTGISHLRYNSPLHF.

The chain carries TRBV5-1 and TRBJ2-3, with a tentative D call TRBD1 (6 bases). This CDR3 is 14 amino acids long. V dropped 5 bases and J dropped 2 bases, with 12 bases sitting between them. Looked up from germline, CDR1 is SGHRS and CDR2 is YFSETQ. This CDR3 is CASRGQGNTDTQYF. CDR3 nucleotide sequence: TGCGCCAGCAGGGGCCAGGGGAACACAGATACGCAGTATTTT.

The genes are TRBV6-5 and TRBJ1-1, with D unresolved. The CDR3 runs 12 residues. Trimming stripped 5 bases from V and 1 base from J, with 5 bases between. CDR1 is MNHEY and CDR2 is SVGAGI in the germline V gene. CDR3 nucleotide sequence: TGTGCCAGCAGTCAGTGGAACACTGAAGCTTTCTTT. This translates into CASSQWNTEAFF.